Sequencing of this TCR beta chain was carried out in a study of T cell changes during pregnancy in multiple sclerosis. The V gene lost 5 bases and the J gene lost 5 bases, with 15 bases spanning the gap. This CDR3 has 14 residues. Germline V CDR1 and CDR2: SNHLY, FYNNEI. Using immunoSEQ multiplex PCR, the repertoire was profiled, and TCRdb retains in-frame clones only, with some absent. The sample comprises some 110,000 clones, 80% to 95% of which are singletons, and 1.5% rests with the top ten. This chain links TRBV2 with TRBJ1-1, with D tentatively TRBD1 (6 bases). The TCR sequence derives from a female donor with multiple sclerosis, enrolled in a pregnancy study. The specimen was peripheral blood, collected in the third trimester of pregnancy. CDR3 sequence: CASSLLQGYTEAFF. The CDR3 bases are TGTGCCAGCAGTCTACTACAGGGATATACTGAAGCTTTCTTT.